What follows are 11 T cell receptor beta chains derived from one specimen sequenced in a study of T cells in Graves' hyperthyroidism and ophthalmopathy. The investigators amplified TCR beta CDR3 regions from RNA transcripts. HTBI primers were the set used in a first-round RT-PCR of the TCR CDR3. TCRdb re-called the multiplex PCR reads through MiXCR, storing one row per CDR3 protein. The table includes under 400,000 distinct CDR3 sequences, about 15% detected once. Material: blood. These receptors were obtained from a woman aged 55 to 70 with Graves' ophthalmopathy.

The sample holds a few counts of this clonotype. This chain connects TRBV7-8 to TRBJ1-2; D is unresolved. The V end lost 1 base, the J end lost 7 bases, and 7 bases lay between the germline ends. Germline lookup yields CDR1 SGHVS and CDR2 FQNEAQ. The CDR3 loop spans 12 amino acids. CDR3 amino acids: CASSLGWGGYTF. The CDR3 nucleotides are TGTGCCAGCAGCTTAGGCTGGGGTGGCTACACCTTC.

V and J are TRBV2 and TRBJ2-2; D might be TRBD2 (6 bases). CDR1 and CDR2 from the germline V gene are SNHLY and FYNNEI. The ends were cut back, 0 bases at V and 4 bases at J, with 21 bases in the middle. CDR3 size: 19 residues. CDR3 sequence (DNA): TGTGCCAGCAGTGAAGCGCTAGGGACTTCAACTCTGGGCACCGGGGAGCTGTTTTTT. It specifies CASSEALGTSTLGTGELFF.

CDR3 amino acids: CASSLSRGSGTDTQYF. CDR3 nucleotide sequence: TGTGCCAGCAGCTTAAGCAGGGGCTCGGGCACAGATACGCAGTATTTT. The gene calls are TRBV7-3 and TRBJ2-3; tentatively, D is TRBD1 (6 bases). The ends were cut back, 1 base at V and 1 base at J, with 12 bases in the middle. The CDR3 covers 16 residues. Germline V lookup: CDR1 SGHTA, CDR2 FQGTGA.

The chain combines TRBV3-1 with TRBJ1-1; D gene unclear. The germline V gene has CDR1 LGHDT and CDR2 YNNKEL (reference sequence). V dropped 8 bases and J dropped 3 bases, with 7 bases sitting between them. The CDR3 spans 11 residues. The CDR3 DNA is TGTGCCAGCCAAAGGGACACTGAAGCTTTCTTT. It yields the protein CASQRDTEAFF.

V is TRBV4-1 and J is TRBJ2-7; 8 bases are a match to TRBD1. CDR3 length: 13 residues. V shed 5 bases and J 4 bases; nucleotides not matched to a gene: 4. Germline values: CDR1 MGHRA, CDR2 YSYEKL. CDR3 sequence: CASSRTGRYEQYF. The DNA of the CDR3 is TGCGCCAGCAGCAGGACAGGGCGTTACGAGCAGTACTTC.

This chain uses TRBV5-1 with TRBJ2-2; 9 bases line up with TRBD1. In germline, CDR1 is SGHRS, CDR2 YFSETQ. J lost 5 bases, V lost 2 bases, and 4 bases had no gene match. The CDR3 length is 15 residues. CDR3 sequence reads: CASSFGTGFTGELFF. As DNA, the CDR3 is TGCGCCAGCAGCTTCGGGACAGGGTTTACCGGGGAGCTGTTTTTT. The full variable domain, in which reference TRBV5-1 and TRBJ2-2 provide the parts outside the CDR3, is KAGVTQTPRYLIKTRGQQVTLSCSPISGHRSVSWYQQTPGQGLQFLFEYFSETQRNKGNFPGRFSGRQFSNSRSEMNVSTLELGDSALYLCASSFGTGFTGELFFGEGSRLTVL.

This clonotype was seen ten or more times. The gene calls are TRBV5-1 and TRBJ2-1; D remains ambiguous. Germline V gene sequence: CDR1 SGHRS, CDR2 YFSETQ. V lost 0 bases and J 4 bases, leaving 11 bases between the germline ends. The CDR3 sequence is 15 residues long. The CDR3 is CASSLDGRSYNEQFF. The CDR3 DNA follows: TGCGCCAGCAGCTTGGACGGACGGTCTTACAATGAGCAGTTCTTC.

The chain couples TRBV15 to TRBJ2-7; D call uncertain. V was shortened by 3 bases and J by 3 bases, with 9 bases between the two germline ends. This CDR3 is built from 13 residues. Looked up from germline, CDR1 is LNHNV and CDR2 is YYDKDF (reference sequence). The CDR3 DNA is TGTGCCACCAGCAGGGAAGCTTACTACGAGCAGTACTTC. Amino acid sequence: CATSREAYYEQYF.

This clonotype was found many times. The chain has TRBV11-2 and TRBJ2-5; 9 bases align to TRBD1. The V gene's germline CDR1 is SGHAT and CDR2 FQNNGV. This CDR3 has 15 residues. J lost 4 bases, V lost 6 bases, and 9 bases had no gene match. The CDR3 region is CASRQRQGVRETQYF. The DNA of the CDR3 is TGTGCCAGCAGGCAGAGACAGGGGGTTAGAGAGACCCAGTACTTC.

This clonotype has a count of ten or more. The genes are TRBV11-2 and TRBJ2-7; D is possibly TRBD1 (6 bases). Deletions cut 3 bases from V and 3 bases from J, with 12 bases between. CDR3 length: 14 residues. CDR1 is SGHAT, CDR2 FQNNGV, per germline. The CDR3 bases are TGTGCCAGCAGCTTCCGGGACAAGCGCTACGAGCAGTACTTC. Protein product: CASSFRDKRYEQYF.

There are many counts of this clonotype. This chain links TRBV5-1 with TRBJ2-7, with TRBD1 as a possible D gene (5 bases). The CDR3 sequence is 13 residues long. CDR1 is SGHRS, CDR2 YFSETQ, per germline. V lost 5 bases and J lost 0, with 9 bases in between. The CDR3 spells CASRQDNSYEQYF. The CDR3 region has the DNA TGCGCCAGCAGACAGGACAACTCCTACGAGCAGTACTTC.